Listed below are T cell receptor beta chains from one sample, sequenced in a study of blood T cell repertoires in COVID-19. Clones were read by immunoSEQ multiplex PCR, and TCRdb kept only the in-frame ones, dropping some. The sample includes about 110,000 clones, approximately 67% of them seen just once. What was sequenced was peripheral blood. These receptor sequences come from a woman aged 60-75 years with acute or convalescent COVID-19. The CDR3 runs from the conserved cysteine through the conserved F or W. The D gene is left open where the match is weak. Where a row states a size, it is once, few, many or the class of an expanded clone; other rows omit it.

j_call,v_call,clone_size,d_call,cdr3_aa,cdr3_nt
TRBJ2-1,TRBV7-9,NA,TRBD1,CASSPDRGSDEQFF,TGTGCCAGCAGCCCAGACAGGGGGAGTGATGAGCAGTTCTTC
TRBJ2-2,TRBV7-6,NA,NA,CASSWGANTGELFF,TGTGCCAGCAGCTGGGGGGCGAACACCGGGGAGCTGTTTTTT
TRBJ1-2,TRBV14,NA,NA,CASSQETRASYGYTF,TGTGCCAGCAGCCAAGAAACCAGGGCCAGCTATGGCTACACCTTC
TRBJ1-3,TRBV7-9,NA,TRBD1,CASSRDRVSSGNTIYF,TGTGCCAGCAGCCGGGACAGGGTTAGCTCTGGAAACACCATATATTTT
TRBJ1-6,TRBV30,NA,NA,CAWSPGIGSPLHF,TGTGCCTGGAGCCCAGGGATTGGATCACCCCTCCACTTT
TRBJ1-4,TRBV6-5,NA,TRBD1,CASRPQGGFNEKLFF,TGTGCCAGCAGGCCCCAAGGGGGCTTCAATGAAAAACTGTTTTTT
TRBJ2-7,TRBV28,NA,TRBD2,CASRPSGGSYEQYF,TGTGCCAGCAGACCCTCGGGAGGATCCTACGAGCAGTACTTC
TRBJ1-2,TRBV12-3/TRBV12-4,once,TRBD1,CASTLDRGVGYTF,TGTGCCAGCACCCTGGACAGGGGGGTAGGCTACACCTTC
TRBJ2-7,TRBV28,NA,TRBD2,CASRPPGLAGGLGEQYF,TGTGCCAGCCGTCCCCCGGGACTAGCGGGGGGGCTAGGTGAGCAGTACTTC
TRBJ1-5,TRBV15,few,NA,CATSRGEGRAQHF,TGTGCCACCAGCAGAGGAGAGGGAAGGGCCCAGCATTTT
TRBJ1-1,TRBV7-2,NA,NA,CASSPNRVSEAFF,TGTGCCAGCAGCCCGAACAGGGTCTCTGAAGCTTTCTTT
TRBJ2-7,TRBV7-2,many,NA,CASSFGESSYEQYF,TGTGCCAGCAGCTTTGGAGAGAGCTCCTACGAGCAGTACTTC
TRBJ1-4,TRBV12-3/TRBV12-4,NA,TRBD1,CASRTGANEKLFF,TGTGCCAGCAGGACAGGGGCGAATGAAAAACTGTTTTTT
TRBJ2-7,TRBV5-5,once,TRBD2,CASSLGLAGANSYEQYF,TGTGCCAGCAGCTTGGGGCTAGCGGGGGCCAACTCCTACGAGCAGTACTTC
TRBJ2-3,TRBV9,NA,NA,CASSPNRGTDTQYF,TGTGCCAGCAGCCCGAATCGAGGCACAGATACGCAGTATTTT
TRBJ1-2,TRBV4-3,NA,TRBD1,CASSQVTGIYGYTF,TGCGCCAGCAGCCAAGTGACAGGGATCTATGGCTACACCTTC
TRBJ2-3,TRBV7-9,once,NA,CASSPDTDTQYF,TGTGCCAGCAGCCCAGACACAGATACGCAGTATTTT
TRBJ2-1,TRBV7-3,NA,TRBD2,CASSLTGTSGGRQFF,TGTGCCAGCAGCTTAACCGGGACTAGCGGGGGGAGGCAGTTCTTC
TRBJ1-2,TRBV12-3/TRBV12-4,many,NA,CASSQGTGYTF,TGTGCCAGCAGCCAGGGGACTGGCTACACCTTC
TRBJ1-1,TRBV11-2,NA,TRBD1,CASSLYPGQGFNTEAFF,TGTGCCAGCAGCCTCTACCCGGGACAGGGTTTTAACACTGAAGCTTTCTTT
TRBJ2-7,TRBV6-5,many,NA,CASRNTRATYEQYF,TGTGCCAGCAGAAATACGAGAGCCACCTACGAGCAGTACTTC
TRBJ1-1,TRBV3-1/TRBV3-2,once,TRBD1,CASSRQGNGEAFF,TGTGCCAGCAGCCGACAGGGGAATGGTGAAGCTTTCTTT
TRBJ2-5,TRBV2,NA,TRBD1,CASSGDRAVETQYF,TGTGCCAGCAGCGGAGACAGGGCCGTAGAGACCCAGTACTTC
TRBJ2-7,TRBV5-4,NA,NA,CASSFSGDGYEQYF,TGTGCCAGCAGCTTCTCCGGGGATGGCTACGAGCAGTACTTC
TRBJ1-1,TRBV14,once,NA,CASSYAGAEAFF,TGTGCCAGCAGTTATGCGGGGGCTGAAGCTTTCTTT
TRBJ2-1,TRBV6-5,NA,NA,CASEEGVSYNEQFF,TGTGCCAGCGAAGAGGGGGTTTCCTACAATGAGCAGTTCTTC
TRBJ2-7,TRBV2,NA,NA,CASSVGQGYEQYF,TGTGCCAGCAGTGTAGGTCAGGGCTACGAGCAGTACTTC
TRBJ2-7,TRBV7-8,NA,NA,CASSSSRGSYEQYF,TGTGCCAGCAGCTCATCCAGGGGATCCTACGAGCAGTACTTC
TRBJ2-7,TRBV24-1,NA,TRBD2,CATSEGREMVREQYF,TGTGCCACCAGTGAGGGGAGGGAAATGGTTCGCGAGCAGTACTTC
TRBJ2-6,TRBV19,NA,NA,CASSVDYSGANVLTF,TGTGCCAGTAGTGTAGATTACTCTGGGGCCAACGTCCTGACTTTC
TRBJ1-1,TRBV9,NA,NA,CASSFTTGTEAFF,TGTGCCAGCAGCTTTACCACCGGCACTGAAGCTTTCTTT
TRBJ1-2,TRBV11-2,NA,NA,CASSLSTYGYTF,TGTGCCAGCAGCCTTAGCACCTATGGCTACACCTTC
TRBJ1-2,TRBV7-2,NA,NA,CASSLNREGYYGYTF,TGTGCCAGCAGCTTAAACAGGGAAGGGTACTATGGCTACACCTTC
TRBJ2-7,TRBV3-1/TRBV3-2,NA,NA,CASTQQEGYEQYF,TGTGCCAGCACCCAGCAGGAGGGCTACGAGCAGTACTTC
TRBJ1-3,TRBV30,NA,NA,CAWTGLGTIYF,TGTGCCTGGACAGGCTTGGGCACCATATATTTT
TRBJ1-5,TRBV24-1,NA,TRBD1,CATSDSGTANQPQHF,TGTGCCACCAGTGATTCGGGGACAGCAAATCAGCCCCAGCATTTT
TRBJ1-3,TRBV18,NA,NA,CASTGKPSGNTIYF,TGTGCCAGCACGGGAAAGCCCTCTGGAAACACCATATATTTT
TRBJ2-4,TRBV27,NA,TRBD2,CASSLSMISGGTLAKNIQYF,TGTGCCAGCAGTCTCTCTATGATTAGCGGGGGGACTTTAGCCAAAAACATTCAGTACTTC
TRBJ1-6,TRBV19,NA,NA,CASSQNSPLHF,TGTGCCAGTAGCCAGAATTCACCCCTCCACTTT
TRBJ1-1,TRBV5-1,NA,TRBD1,CASSSRTGGETEAFF,TGCGCCAGCAGCTCCAGGACAGGGGGGGAGACTGAAGCTTTCTTT
TRBJ1-6,TRBV4-1,NA,NA,CASSLPAPRGLNSPLHF,TGCGCCAGCAGCCTCCCAGCGCCTCGGGGGTTGAATTCACCCCTCCACTTT
TRBJ1-4,TRBV14,NA,NA,CASSPRGTNEKLFF,TGTGCCAGCAGCCCCAGGGGCACTAATGAAAAACTGTTTTTT
TRBJ1-1,TRBV3-1/TRBV3-2,NA,NA,CASSQLEGRYVFF,TGTGCCAGCAGCCAATTGGAGGGGAGGTACGTTTTCTTT
TRBJ1-3,TRBV7-9,NA,NA,CASSRANSGNTIYF,TGTGCCAGCAGCCGAGCGAACTCTGGAAACACCATATATTTT
TRBJ2-2,TRBV6-5,NA,NA,CASSWASSSNTGELFF,TGTGCCAGCAGTTGGGCTAGCAGTTCGAACACCGGGGAGCTGTTTTTT
TRBJ1-2,TRBV7-9,NA,TRBD1,CASSRTGMYGYTF,TGTGCCAGCAGCCGGACAGGGATGTATGGCTACACCTTC
TRBJ1-4,TRBV7-9,NA,TRBD1,CASSLEGAIEKLFF,TGTGCCAGCAGCTTGGAGGGGGCTATTGAAAAACTGTTTTTT
TRBJ2-7,TRBV24-1,NA,TRBD1,CATSDPMGDRGGEQYF,TGTGCCACCAGTGACCCGATGGGGGACAGGGGAGGCGAGCAGTACTTC